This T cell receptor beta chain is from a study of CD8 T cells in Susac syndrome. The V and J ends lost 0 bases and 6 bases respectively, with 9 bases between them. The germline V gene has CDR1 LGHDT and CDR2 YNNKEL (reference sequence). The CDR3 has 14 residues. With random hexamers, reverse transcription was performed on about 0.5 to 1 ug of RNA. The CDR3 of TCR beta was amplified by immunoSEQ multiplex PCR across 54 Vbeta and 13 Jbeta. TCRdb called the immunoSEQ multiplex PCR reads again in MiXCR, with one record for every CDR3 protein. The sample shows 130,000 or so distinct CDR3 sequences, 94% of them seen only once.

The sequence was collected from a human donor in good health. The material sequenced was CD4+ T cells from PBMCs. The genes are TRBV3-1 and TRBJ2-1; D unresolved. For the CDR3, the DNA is TGTGCCAGCAGCCAAGATGCTAGGTTCAATGAGCAGTTCTTC. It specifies CASSQDARFNEQFF.